These 29 T cell receptor beta chains were sequenced from one sample in a study of cytomegalovirus exposure and HLA in healthy donors. PCR employed 60 Vbeta and 13 Jbeta primers. Data came from immunoSEQ multiplex PCR; TCRdb stores just in-frame clones and leaves some out. The repertoire holds around 94,000 clones, approximately 84% seen once, with 2.1% in the top ten. Input material: PBMCs. These receptors were obtained from a man aged 18 to 30 in good health and CMV-seronegative.

This chain links TRBV19 with TRBJ1-2; 8 bases align to TRBD1. There are 15 residues in the CDR3. Per germline, CDR1 LNHDA and CDR2 SQIVND (reference sequence). The trim removed 3 bases at V and 10 bases at J, leaving 13 bases unmatched. CDR3 protein: CASSIQGASTRAYTF. As DNA, the CDR3 is TGTGCCAGTAGTATCCAGGGGGCCAGCACTAGGGCCTACACCTTC.

This clone was seen once. The chain joins TRBV6-5 to TRBJ2-7; D is unclear. CDR3 length: 13 amino acids. From germline, CDR1 is MNHEY and CDR2 SVGAGI. The V end was cut by 5 bases, the J end by 1 base, with 9 bases between. Here the CDR3 reads CASSLLGSYEQYF. DNA of the CDR3: TGTGCCAGCAGTCTCCTAGGATCCTACGAGCAGTACTTC.

The gene calls are TRBV16 and TRBJ1-4; 7 nucleotides align to TRBD1. Germline V gene sequence: CDR1 KGHSY, CDR2 FQNENV. The CDR3 extends over 16 amino acids. Germline trimming cut 6 bases from V and 1 base from J; bases unmatched to any gene: 8. The CDR3 loop reads CASSLLHRGTNEKLFF. CDR3 nucleotides: TGTGCCAGCAGTCTTCTCCACAGGGGAACTAATGAAAAACTGTTTTTT.

This clone was detected only once. CDR3 residues: CASSVAEGAGQPQHF. The CDR3 DNA is TGTGCCAGCAGCGTAGCTGAGGGGGCAGGTCAGCCCCAGCATTTT. The chain couples TRBV9 to TRBJ1-5, with TRBD1 matching 7 bases. Germline loops: CDR1 SGDLS, CDR2 YYNGEE. The CDR3 extends over 15 amino acids. V gave up 0 bases and J gave up 6 bases; unmatched junction bases: 6.

This clone has just a few counts. V gene TRBV2 combines with J gene TRBJ2-5; a weak D match, TRBD1 (6 bases). Trimming cost V 7 bases and J 2 bases, with 14 bases left between them. The CDR3 covers 14 residues. Germline CDR1 is SNHLY and CDR2 is FYNNEI. The DNA for the CDR3 is TGTGCCAGCAAGGCCGGGACAAGACAAGAGACCCAGTACTTC. Translating gives CASKAGTRQETQYF.

The gene calls are TRBV28 and TRBJ1-6; a possible D gene is TRBD1 (6 bases). This CDR3 has 12 amino acids. Germline-derived CDR1 and CDR2 are MDHEN and SYDVKM. The ends were cut back, 6 bases at V and 9 bases at J, with 9 bases in the middle. DNA for the CDR3: TGTGCCAGCAGACGCAGGGGTTCACCCCTCCACTTT. This translates into CASRRRGSPLHF.

The rearrangement joins TRBV29-1 to TRBJ1-1; D uncertain. V lost 5 bases and J lost 4, with 20 bases in between. This CDR3 is built from 15 residues. CDR1 and CDR2 from the germline V gene are SQVTM and ANQGSEA. The CDR3 DNA is TGCAGCGTTCTTAGCGGCGGTACTATGATCACTGAAGCTTTCTTT. This sequence encodes CSVLSGGTMITEAFF.

V gene TRBV27 combines with J gene TRBJ1-2; a weak D match, TRBD1 (6 bases). Trimming left V 3 bases short and J 5 bases short, with 10 bases between. CDR3 length equals 13 residues. From germline, CDR1 is MNHEY and CDR2 SMNVEV (reference sequence). Here the CDR3 DNA reads TGTGCCAGCAGTTTCGACAGGTTTTATGGCTACACCTTC. Translated: CASSFDRFYGYTF.

The rearrangement uses TRBV9 and TRBJ2-1, with 12 bases aligning to TRBD2. The J segment lost 4 bases and the V segment lost 0 bases, leaving 2 bases of the junction unmatched. This CDR3 has 16 amino acids. Per germline, CDR1 SGDLS and CDR2 YYNGEE. DNA for the CDR3: TGTGCCAGCAGCGTAGGGCTAGCGGGGGGGTACAATGAGCAGTTCTTC. Amino acids: CASSVGLAGGYNEQFF. Full variable domain (outside the CDR3, taken from reference TRBV9 and TRBJ2-1): DSGVTQTPKHLITATGQRVTLRCSPRSGDLSVYWYQQSLDQGLQFLIQYYNGEERAKGNILERFSAQQFPDLHSELNLSSLELGDSALYFCASSVGLAGGYNEQFFGPGTRLTVL.

This clone occurred a few times. The junction departs from germline at one end; a sequencing error may be responsible. The chain has TRBV11-2 and TRBJ1-3; 7 bases map to TRBD1. This CDR3 contains 16 residues. The germline CDR1 and CDR2 sequences are SGHAT and FQNNGV. CDR3 coding DNA: TGTGCCAGCACCTTAGGTGCAGGGGGTCCTGGAAACACCATATATTTT. It translates to CASTLGAGGPGNTIYF. Full variable domain (outside the CDR3, taken from reference TRBV11-2 and TRBJ1-3): EAGVAQSPRYKIIEKRQSVAFWCNPISGHATLYWYQQILGQGPKLLIQFQNNGVVDDSQLPKDRFSAERLKGVDSTLKIQPAKLEDSAVYLCASTLGAGGPGNTIYFGEGSWLTVV.

In its sample, this clone was seen once. This chain links TRBV4-1 with TRBJ1-1; maybe TRBD1 (5 bases). The germline V gene has CDR1 MGHRA and CDR2 YSYEKL. The CDR3 runs 16 residues. V shed 1 base and J shed 0 bases, with 12 bases lying between them. The CDR3 loop is CASSQVTEALNTEAFF. CDR3 in DNA: TGCGCCAGCAGCCAAGTGACAGAAGCCCTGAACACTGAAGCTTTCTTT.

As DNA, the CDR3 is TGTGCCAGCTCACCACCGCTAGACCCCGAGCAGTACTTC. Amino acid sequence: CASSPPLDPEQYF. The chain recombines TRBV18 with TRBJ2-7; D not certain. The CDR3 is 13 residues long. V dropped 0 bases and J dropped 6 bases, with 9 bases sitting between them. CDR1 is KGHSH, CDR2 LQKENI, per germline. Full variable domain (outside the CDR3, taken from reference TRBV18 and TRBJ2-7): NAGVMQNPRHLVRRRGQEARLRCSPMKGHSHVYWYRQLPEEGLKFMVYLQKENIIDESGMPKERFSAEFPKEGPSILRIQQVVRGDSAAYFCASSPPLDPEQYFGPGTRLTVT.

J is TRBJ2-5 and V is TRBV11-2; D not certain. Germline V gives CDR1 SGHAT, CDR2 FQNNGV. This CDR3 region has 11 residues. Trimming pared 5 bases from V and 5 bases from J, leaving 6 bases between. The CDR3 protein is CASSPMETQYF. CDR3 DNA: TGTGCCAGCAGCCCCATGGAGACCCAGTACTTC. The full variable domain, in which reference TRBV11-2 and TRBJ2-5 provide the parts outside the CDR3, is EAGVAQSPRYKIIEKRQSVAFWCNPISGHATLYWYQQILGQGPKLLIQFQNNGVVDDSQLPKDRFSAERLKGVDSTLKIQPAKLEDSAVYLCASSPMETQYFGPGTRLLVL.

This clone was observed a few times. This chain connects TRBV19 to TRBJ2-7; D may be TRBD2 (6 bases). The V end lost 7 bases, the J end lost 5 bases, and 18 bases lay between the germline ends. The germline V gene has CDR1 LNHDA and CDR2 SQIVND (reference sequence). The length of the CDR3 is 14 residues. Written as DNA, the CDR3 is TGTGCCAGTAAGGGACCGGGAGCTTCGGACGAGCAGTACTTC. Its protein is CASKGPGASDEQYF.

This clone has a handful of counts. This chain connects TRBV11-2 to TRBJ2-1, with D tentatively TRBD1 (6 bases). The CDR3 has 16 amino acids. V was pared by 5 bases and J by 7 bases, with 21 bases between. Germline CDR1 reads SGHAT; CDR2 reads FQNNGV. CDR3 DNA: TGTGCCAGCAGCAGACAACCCGGGACCCAGGGGAATGAGCAGTTCTTC. Translating gives CASSRQPGTQGNEQFF.

The chain employs TRBV30 and TRBJ2-5; 9 bases align to TRBD1. Germline loops: CDR1 GTSNPN, CDR2 SVGIG (reference sequence). The CDR3 runs 13 residues. J lost 4 bases, V lost 4 bases, and 4 bases had no gene match. The CDR3 spells CAWKTGGLETQYF. CDR3 nucleotides: TGTGCCTGGAAGACAGGGGGATTAGAGACCCAGTACTTC.

The chain links TRBV9 to TRBJ2-1, with 14 bases matching TRBD2. The ends lost 0 bases at V and 10 bases at J; junction bases unmatched: 9. The germline gives CDR1 SGDLS, CDR2 YYNGEE. The CDR3 consists of 17 residues. The CDR3 protein is CASSVGPGTSGRGEQFF. As DNA, the CDR3 is TGTGCCAGCAGCGTAGGCCCCGGGACTAGCGGGAGAGGAGAGCAGTTCTTC.

V and J are TRBV11-2 and TRBJ1-1; possible D gene TRBD1, 6 bases. Germline V lookup: CDR1 SGHAT, CDR2 FQNNGV. The CDR3 has 13 amino acids. V shed 4 bases and J shed 5 bases, with 11 bases lying between them. CDR3 protein: CASSSTGQTEAFF. The DNA for the CDR3 is TGTGCCAGCAGCTCTACAGGGCAGACTGAAGCTTTCTTT.

The genes are TRBV6-5 and TRBJ2-2, with 9 bases fitting TRBD1. The CDR3 runs 13 residues. Germline V gene data show CDR1 as MNHEY and CDR2 as SVGAGI. J lost 8 bases, V lost 5 bases, and 3 bases had no gene match. The CDR3 here is CASSGQGRGELFF. The CDR3 coding sequence is TGTGCCAGCAGTGGACAGGGGAGGGGGGAGCTGTTTTTT.

This clone was observed a single time. This chain connects TRBV10-3 to TRBJ1-1; tentatively, D is TRBD1 (6 bases). The CDR3 extends over 14 amino acids. Trimming took 7 bases from V and 8 from J, leaving 20 bases between them. Germline V gene data show CDR1 as ENHRY and CDR2 as SYGVKD. CDR3 amino acids: CAITPGRGSWEAFF. The CDR3, as DNA: TGTGCCATCACCCCTGGGAGGGGGTCTTGGGAAGCTTTCTTT.

This chain joins TRBV11-2 and TRBJ2-2, with 7 bases that match TRBD1. Germline V gives CDR1 SGHAT, CDR2 FQNNGV. CDR3 length equals 14 residues. V lost 7 bases, J lost 4 bases, and 6 bases stayed unmatched. CDR3 in DNA: TGTGCCAGCATCAGGGCAGGGGGCACCGGGGAGCTGTTTTTT. Amino acids: CASIRAGGTGELFF.

This chain links TRBV19 with TRBJ2-2, with 8 bases aligning to TRBD2. The CDR3 has 18 amino acids. From germline, CDR1 is LNHDA and CDR2 SQIVND (reference sequence). After removal of 0 bases from V and 4 bases from J, the junction contained 10 bases not matched to a gene. CDR3 amino acids: CASSIERGTRVGTGELFF. CDR3 nucleotides: TGTGCCAGTAGTATAGAGAGGGGGACTAGGGTGGGCACCGGGGAGCTGTTTTTT. The full variable domain, completed using reference TRBV19 and TRBJ2-2, is DGGITQSPKYLFRKEGQNVTLSCEQNLNHDAMYWYRQDPGQGLRLIYYSQIVNDFQKGDIAEGYSVSREKKESFPLTVTSAQKNPTAFYLCASSIERGTRVGTGELFFGEGSRLTVL.

V usage is TRBV30 and J usage is TRBJ2-1, with TRBD2 matching over 8 bases. In germline, CDR1 is GTSNPN, CDR2 SVGIG (reference sequence). This CDR3 comprises 15 residues. The junction had 10 bases not matched to a gene; V was cut back by 7 bases and J by 2 bases. DNA for the CDR3: TGTGCCTATGTACTGCGGACTAGCCCCTACAATGAGCAGTTCTTC. It yields the protein CAYVLRTSPYNEQFF.

The gene calls are TRBV7-3 and TRBJ2-1; 9 bases are shared with TRBD2. Germline lookup yields CDR1 SGHTA and CDR2 FQGTGA. The CDR3 extends over 17 amino acids. Trimming removed 5 bases from V and 6 bases from J; junction bases left unmatched: 14. CDR3 DNA: TGTGCCAGCAGCAAACGGGGGGTGGCGGGAGGGGCCAATGAGCAGTTCTTC. Translation: CASSKRGVAGGANEQFF.

The rearrangement links TRBV9 to TRBJ2-1; D might be TRBD2 (6 bases). The germline V and J ends were trimmed by 8 bases and 7 bases, with 25 bases remaining between them. Germline V gene lookup returns CDR1 SGDLS and CDR2 YYNGEE. The CDR3 covers 16 residues. The DNA of the CDR3 is TGTGCCAGACTACCTGGAAGCCGGGACTCAAGGAATGAGCAGTTCTTC. This translates into CARLPGSRDSRNEQFF.

The chain combines TRBV9 with TRBJ1-4, with D possibly TRBD1 on 5 matching bases. The germline V gene encodes CDR1 SGDLS and CDR2 YYNGEE. With 3 bases removed from V and 4 bases from J, the gap between germline ends came to 13 bases. The CDR3 has 15 residues. CDR3 amino acids: CASSGLAGLNEKLFF. The CDR3 nucleotides read TGTGCCAGCAGCGGTCTTGCGGGGCTTAATGAAAAACTGTTTTTT. The variable domain in full, completed from reference TRBV9 and TRBJ1-4, reads DSGVTQTPKHLITATGQRVTLRCSPRSGDLSVYWYQQSLDQGLQFLIQYYNGEERAKGNILERFSAQQFPDLHSELNLSSLELGDSALYFCASSGLAGLNEKLFFGSGTQLSVL.

The V gene is TRBV19, the J gene TRBJ2-7, with a weak D call TRBD1 (5 bases). The germline CDR1 and CDR2 sequences are LNHDA and SQIVND (reference sequence). The CDR3 consists of 15 residues. The V gene lost 1 base and the J gene lost 4 bases, with 14 bases spanning the gap. The CDR3 here is CASSIATQVGYEQYF. For the CDR3, the DNA is TGTGCCAGTAGTATAGCAACACAGGTAGGGTACGAGCAGTACTTC. Using reference TRBV19 and TRBJ2-7 for the parts outside the CDR3, the full variable domain is DGGITQSPKYLFRKEGQNVTLSCEQNLNHDAMYWYRQDPGQGLRLIYYSQIVNDFQKGDIAEGYSVSREKKESFPLTVTSAQKNPTAFYLCASSIATQVGYEQYFGPGTRLTVT.

This chain links TRBV5-8 with TRBJ2-3, with a possible D match to TRBD2 (6 bases). The CDR3 has 17 amino acids. With 4 bases removed from V and 2 bases from J, the gap between germline ends came to 20 bases. Germline V gives CDR1 SGHTS, CDR2 YDEGEE. The CDR3 loop reads CASSPYGTASTTDTQYF. In nucleotides, the CDR3 is TGTGCCAGCAGCCCCTATGGGACTGCCAGCACCACAGATACGCAGTATTTT. Full variable domain (outside the CDR3, taken from reference TRBV5-8 and TRBJ2-3): EAGVTQSPTHLIKTRGQQATLRCSPISGHTSVYWYQQALGLGLQFLLWYDEGEERNRGNFPPRFSGRQFPNYSSELNVNALELEDSALYLCASSPYGTASTTDTQYFGPGTRLTVL.

This rearrangement joins TRBV18 to TRBJ2-2, with 11 bases identical to TRBD2. Per the germline V gene, CDR1 is KGHSH and CDR2 is LQKENI. Trimming at V came to 4 bases and at J to 7 bases, leaving 8 bases not matched to a gene. This CDR3 has 16 amino acids. CDR3 in amino acids: CASSLLLAGVVGELFF. Written as DNA, the CDR3 is TGTGCCAGCTCACTACTACTAGCGGGAGTCGTCGGGGAGCTGTTTTTT. The full variable domain, rest sourced from reference TRBV18 and TRBJ2-2, is NAGVMQNPRHLVRRRGQEARLRCSPMKGHSHVYWYRQLPEEGLKFMVYLQKENIIDESGMPKERFSAEFPKEGPSILRIQQVVRGDSAAYFCASSLLLAGVVGELFFGEGSRLTVL.